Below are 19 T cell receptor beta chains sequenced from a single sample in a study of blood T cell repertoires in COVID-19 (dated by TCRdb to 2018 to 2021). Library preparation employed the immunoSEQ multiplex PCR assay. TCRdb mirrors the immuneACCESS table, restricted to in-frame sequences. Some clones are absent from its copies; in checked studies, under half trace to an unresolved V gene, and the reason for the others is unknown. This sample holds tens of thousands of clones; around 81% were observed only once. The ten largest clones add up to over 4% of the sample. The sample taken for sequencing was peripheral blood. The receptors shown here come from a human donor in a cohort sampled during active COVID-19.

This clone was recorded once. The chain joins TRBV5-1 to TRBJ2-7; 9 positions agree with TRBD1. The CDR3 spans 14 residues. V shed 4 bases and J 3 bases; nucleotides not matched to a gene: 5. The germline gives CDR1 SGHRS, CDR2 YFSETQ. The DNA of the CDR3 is TGCGCCAGCAGCCCAAGGGACAGGGACTACGAGCAGTACTTC. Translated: CASSPRDRDYEQYF.

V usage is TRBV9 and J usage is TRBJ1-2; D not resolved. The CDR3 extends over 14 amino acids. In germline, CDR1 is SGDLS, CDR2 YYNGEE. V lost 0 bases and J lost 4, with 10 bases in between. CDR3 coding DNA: TGTGCCAGCAGCGTAGATGTGGACTTCTATGGCTACACCTTC. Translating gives CASSVDVDFYGYTF.

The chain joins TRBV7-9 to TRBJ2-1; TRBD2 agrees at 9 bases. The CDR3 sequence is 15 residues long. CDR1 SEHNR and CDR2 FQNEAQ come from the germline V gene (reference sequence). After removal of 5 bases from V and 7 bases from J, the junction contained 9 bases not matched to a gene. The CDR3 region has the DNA TGTGCCAGCAGCCGAGATAGCGGGAGAGGGAATGAGCAGTTCTTC. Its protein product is CASSRDSGRGNEQFF. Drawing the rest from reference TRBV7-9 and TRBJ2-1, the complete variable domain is DTGVSQNPRHKITKRGQNVTFRCDPISEHNRLYWYRQTLGQGPEFLTYFQNEAQLEKSRLLSDRFSAERPKGSFSTLEIQRTEQGDSAMYLCASSRDSGRGNEQFFGPGTRLTVL.

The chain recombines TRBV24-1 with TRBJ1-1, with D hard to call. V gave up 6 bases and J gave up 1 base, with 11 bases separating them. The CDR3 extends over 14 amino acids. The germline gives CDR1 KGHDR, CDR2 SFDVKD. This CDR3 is CATSSHGQNTEAFF. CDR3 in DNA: TGTGCCACCAGTTCGCACGGTCAGAACACTGAAGCTTTCTTT.

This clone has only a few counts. The CDR3 DNA follows: TGTGCCAGCAGCTTAAGTAGCGGGAGGGCGCACGAGCAGTACTTC. It is translated as CASSLSSGRAHEQYF. The rearrangement joins TRBV7-6 to TRBJ2-7; 11 positions match TRBD2. After removal of 2 bases from V and 5 bases from J, the junction contained 5 bases not matched to a gene. The CDR3 sequence is 15 residues long. Germline lookup yields CDR1 SGHVS and CDR2 FNYEAQ. Filled out from reference TRBV7-6 and TRBJ2-7, the complete variable domain reads GAGVSQSPRYKVTKRGQDVALRCDPISGHVSLYWYRQALGQGPEFLTYFNYEAQQDKSGLPNDRFSAERPEGSISTLTIQRTEQRDSAMYRCASSLSSGRAHEQYFGPGTRLTVT.

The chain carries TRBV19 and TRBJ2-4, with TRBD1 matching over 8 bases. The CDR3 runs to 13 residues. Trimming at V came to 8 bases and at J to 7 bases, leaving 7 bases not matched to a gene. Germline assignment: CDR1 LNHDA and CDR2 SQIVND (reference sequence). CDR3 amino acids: CASGDRTWNIQYF. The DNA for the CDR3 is TGTGCCAGTGGGGACAGGACCTGGAACATTCAGTACTTC.

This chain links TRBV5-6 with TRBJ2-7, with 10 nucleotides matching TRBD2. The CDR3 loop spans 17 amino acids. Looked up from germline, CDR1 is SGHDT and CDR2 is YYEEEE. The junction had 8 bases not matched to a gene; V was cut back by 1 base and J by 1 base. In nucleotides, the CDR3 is TGTGCCAGCAGCTTGAGTGTAGCGGGGGGTTGGTCCTACGAGCAGTACTTC. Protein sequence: CASSLSVAGGWSYEQYF.

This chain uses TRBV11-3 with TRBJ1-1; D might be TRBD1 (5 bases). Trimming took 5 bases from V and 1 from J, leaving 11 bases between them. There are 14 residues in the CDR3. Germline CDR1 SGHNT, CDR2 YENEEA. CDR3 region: CASSQQGRNTEAFF. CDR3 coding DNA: TGTGCCAGCAGCCAGCAGGGAAGGAACACTGAAGCTTTCTTT.

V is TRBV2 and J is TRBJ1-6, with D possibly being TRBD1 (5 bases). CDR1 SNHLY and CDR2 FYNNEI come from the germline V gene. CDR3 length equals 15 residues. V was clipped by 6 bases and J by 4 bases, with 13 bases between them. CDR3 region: CASRGEGPYNSPLHF. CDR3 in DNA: TGTGCCAGCAGGGGGGAGGGGCCGTATAATTCACCCCTCCACTTT.

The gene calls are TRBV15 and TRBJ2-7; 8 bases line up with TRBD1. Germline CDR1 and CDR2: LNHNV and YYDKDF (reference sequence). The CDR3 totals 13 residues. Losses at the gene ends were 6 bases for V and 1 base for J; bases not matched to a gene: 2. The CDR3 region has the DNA TGTGCCACCAGGACAGGGGTTTCCTACGAGCAGTACTTC. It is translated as CATRTGVSYEQYF.

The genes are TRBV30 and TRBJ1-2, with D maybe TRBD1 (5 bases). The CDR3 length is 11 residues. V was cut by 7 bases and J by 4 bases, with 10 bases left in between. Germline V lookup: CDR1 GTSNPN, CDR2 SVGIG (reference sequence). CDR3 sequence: CALQDPYGYTF. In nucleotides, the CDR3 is TGTGCCTTACAGGATCCCTATGGCTACACCTTC.

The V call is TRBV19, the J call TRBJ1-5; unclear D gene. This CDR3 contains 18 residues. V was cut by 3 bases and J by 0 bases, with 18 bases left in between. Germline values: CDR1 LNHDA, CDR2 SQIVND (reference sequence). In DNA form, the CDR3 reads TGTGCCAGTAGTATTGGCATCCTAAGTGGGCCTAGCAATCAGCCCCAGCATTTT. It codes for CASSIGILSGPSNQPQHF.

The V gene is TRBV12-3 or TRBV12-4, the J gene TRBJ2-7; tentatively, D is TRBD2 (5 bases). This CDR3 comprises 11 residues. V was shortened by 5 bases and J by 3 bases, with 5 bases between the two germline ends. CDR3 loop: CASSRGYEQYF. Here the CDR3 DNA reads TGTGCCAGCAGTCGGGGCTACGAGCAGTACTTC.

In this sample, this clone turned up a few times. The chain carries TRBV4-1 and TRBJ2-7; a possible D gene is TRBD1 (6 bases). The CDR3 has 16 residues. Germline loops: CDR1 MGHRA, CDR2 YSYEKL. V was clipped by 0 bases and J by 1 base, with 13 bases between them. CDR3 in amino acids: CASSQEETGVSYEQYF. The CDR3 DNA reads TGCGCCAGCAGCCAAGAAGAGACAGGAGTATCCTACGAGCAGTACTTC.

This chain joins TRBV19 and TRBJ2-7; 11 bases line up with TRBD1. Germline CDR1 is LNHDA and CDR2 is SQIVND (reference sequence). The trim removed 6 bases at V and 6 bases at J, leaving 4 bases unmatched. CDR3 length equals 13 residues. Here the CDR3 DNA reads TGTGCCAGTAGCCCTGGGACAGGGGGCGAGCAGTACTTC. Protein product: CASSPGTGGEQYF.

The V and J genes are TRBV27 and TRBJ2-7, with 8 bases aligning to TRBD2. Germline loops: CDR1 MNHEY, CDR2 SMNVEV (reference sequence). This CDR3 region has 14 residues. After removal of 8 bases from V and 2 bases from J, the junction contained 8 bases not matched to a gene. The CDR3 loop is CASGPGGPAYEQYF. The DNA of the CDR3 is TGTGCCAGCGGTCCGGGAGGGCCGGCCTACGAGCAGTACTTC.

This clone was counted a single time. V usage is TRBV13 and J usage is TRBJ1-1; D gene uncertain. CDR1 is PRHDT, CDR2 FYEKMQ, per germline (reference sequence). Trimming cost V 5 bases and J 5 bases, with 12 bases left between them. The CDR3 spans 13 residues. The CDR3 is CASSPPGRTEAFF. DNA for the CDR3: TGTGCCAGCAGCCCCCCCGGGAGAACTGAAGCTTTCTTT. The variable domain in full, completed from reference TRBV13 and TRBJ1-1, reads AAGVIQSPRHLIKEKRETATLKCYPIPRHDTVYWYQQGPGQDPQFLISFYEKMQSDKGSIPDRFSAQQFSDYHSELNMSSLELGDSALYFCASSPPGRTEAFFGQGTRLTVV.

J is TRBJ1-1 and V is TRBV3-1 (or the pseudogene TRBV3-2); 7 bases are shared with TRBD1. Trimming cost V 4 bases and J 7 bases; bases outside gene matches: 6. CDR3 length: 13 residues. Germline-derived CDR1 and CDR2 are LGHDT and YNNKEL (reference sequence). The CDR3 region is CASSPWTGVEAFF. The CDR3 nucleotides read TGTGCCAGCAGCCCATGGACAGGCGTTGAAGCTTTCTTT.

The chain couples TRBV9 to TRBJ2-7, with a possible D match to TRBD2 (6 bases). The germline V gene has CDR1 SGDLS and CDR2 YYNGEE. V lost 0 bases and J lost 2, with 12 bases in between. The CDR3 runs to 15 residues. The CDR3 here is CASSVGGGRPYEQYF. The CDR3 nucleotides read TGTGCCAGCAGCGTAGGTGGGGGGAGACCCTACGAGCAGTACTTC. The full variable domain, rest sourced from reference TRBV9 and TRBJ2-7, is DSGVTQTPKHLITATGQRVTLRCSPRSGDLSVYWYQQSLDQGLQFLIQYYNGEERAKGNILERFSAQQFPDLHSELNLSSLELGDSALYFCASSVGGGRPYEQYFGPGTRLTVT.